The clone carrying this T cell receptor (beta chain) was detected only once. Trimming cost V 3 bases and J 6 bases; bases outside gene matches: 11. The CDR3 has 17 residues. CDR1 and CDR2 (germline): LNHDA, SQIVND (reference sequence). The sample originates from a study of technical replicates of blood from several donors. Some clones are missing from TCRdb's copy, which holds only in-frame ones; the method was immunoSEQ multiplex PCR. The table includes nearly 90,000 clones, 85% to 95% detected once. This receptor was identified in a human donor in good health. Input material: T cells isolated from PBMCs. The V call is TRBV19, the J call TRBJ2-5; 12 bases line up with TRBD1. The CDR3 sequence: CASSINRDRGRQKTQYF. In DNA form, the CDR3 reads TGTGCCAGTAGTATTAACCGGGACAGGGGGCGTCAGAAGACCCAGTACTTC.